The TCR beta chain under discussion was sequenced for a study of T cells in Graves' hyperthyroidism and ophthalmopathy. Researchers amplified the TCR beta CDR3 regions from RNA transcripts. First-round RT-PCR targeting the TCR CDR3 was performed with the HTBI primer set. TCRdb re-derived calls from the multiplex PCR reads in MiXCR, one entry per CDR3 protein. The sample lists some 490,000 distinct CDR3 sequences; about 20% were seen once. In germline, CDR1 is GTSNPN, CDR2 SVGIG (reference sequence). V dropped 5 bases and J dropped 6 bases, with 13 bases sitting between them. The CDR3 spans 13 residues.

The origin of this receptor is a woman in her seventies with Graves' ophthalmopathy. The chain uses TRBV30 and TRBJ2-2; possibly TRBD2 for D (6 bases). Sequencing used blood. Here the CDR3 DNA reads TGTGCCTGGCAACCCGGGAGCCCCGGGGAGCTGTTTTTT. Its translation: CAWQPGSPGELFF.